The clone carrying this T cell receptor (beta chain) was seen only a few times. The antigen is unknown. A much larger clonotype is one base distant, so this may be a read error. In the same sample, other DNA sequences code for this CDR3. Repertoires were generated with immunoSEQ multiplex PCR, while TCRdb's copy carries only in-frame clones and drops some. This table holds 950,000 to 1,100,000 clones, around 78% found once. The entry originates in a study of shared clonotypes between healthy human individuals. Study results and limitations: Generally, naive subsets came out with larger estimated richness than memory subsets. Generation probabilities were higher for clonotypes shared across all four sorted-subset donors than for unshared ones. The study's rarefaction showed incomplete sorted-subset sequencing despite large depth.

Trimming pared 6 bases from V and 5 bases from J, leaving 13 bases between. CDR3 size: 12 residues. Germline-derived CDR1 and CDR2 are SQVTM and ANQGSEA. V gene TRBV29-1 combines with J gene TRBJ1-1, with D possibly matching TRBD1 (5 bases). Material for sequencing was memory CD4+ T cells from PBMCs. Described subset: CD45RA-negative fraction. The receptor's source is a young man in good health. Some clones in this sample may be carry-over from other donors' samples. The CDR3 DNA sequence: TGCAGCGTCACAGACGGGGGAACTGAAGCTTTCTTT. The encoded protein is CSVTDGGTEAFF. The complete variable domain, with remaining parts taken from reference TRBV29-1 and TRBJ1-1, reads SAVISQKPSRDICQRGTSLTIQCQVDSQVTMMFWYRQQPGQSLTLIATANQGSEATYESGFVIDKFPISRPNLTFSTLTVSNMSPEDSSIYLCSVTDGGTEAFFGQGTRLTVV.